The 6 T cell receptor beta chains below all came from one sample that was sequenced in a study of blood T cells in healthy people across ages. For the second PCR, which ran for roughly 6 to 12 cycles, a sample-barcoded 5' primer and a J-beta primer mix were used. In TCRdb, the 5' RACE reads were re-called with MiXCR into one record per CDR3 protein. Of about 1,500,000 distinct CDR3 sequences in the sample, approximately 38% are singletons; the top ten hold roughly 8.2%. Input material: blood. These receptors all stem from a woman aged 18-29 years in good health.

V gene TRBV14 combines with J gene TRBJ2-1; no reliable D call. Germline assignment: CDR1 SGHDN and CDR2 FVKESK. V was trimmed by 4 bases and J by 7 bases, leaving 14 bases between them. The CDR3 is 14 residues long. The CDR3 sequence is CASSPWASRNEQFF. The DNA for the CDR3 is TGTGCCAGCAGCCCTTGGGCCTCGAGAAATGAGCAGTTCTTC.

Comments on this clonotype: This may stem from a read error, because a much larger clone lies one nucleotide away. CDR3: CASSLVAGEYEQYF. Written as DNA, the CDR3 is TGTGCCAGCAGCTTAGTAGCGGGAGAATATGAGCAGTACTTC. V and J are TRBV7-2 and TRBJ2-5, with 9 positions matching TRBD2. CDR1 and CDR2 from the germline V gene are SGHTA and FQGNSA. The CDR3 has 14 residues. Losses at the gene ends were 1 base for V and 11 bases for J; bases not matched to a gene: 8.

V and J are TRBV20-1 and TRBJ2-7; 14 positions match TRBD2. This CDR3 comprises 17 residues. The trim removed 6 bases at V and 0 bases at J, leaving 10 bases unmatched. Germline V lookup: CDR1 DFQATT, CDR2 SNEGSKA (reference sequence). CDR3 nucleotides: TGCAGTGCGCGGGGTGGACTAGCGGGAGGAAGCTCCTACGAGCAGTACTTC. It specifies CSARGGLAGGSSYEQYF.

This chain connects TRBV20-1 to TRBJ2-3, with no clear D. Germline V gives CDR1 DFQATT, CDR2 SNEGSKA (reference sequence). The V end lost 5 bases, the J end lost 2 bases, and 17 bases lay between the germline ends. This CDR3 is 15 amino acids long. The CDR3 here is CSAWPSEGITDTQYF. The CDR3 DNA reads TGCAGTGCTTGGCCCTCGGAAGGGATCACAGATACGCAGTATTTT.

Comment on this clonotype: A much larger clone is a single base away; this may be a read error. CDR3: CAISEGDRVKNEQYF. Written as DNA, the CDR3 is TGTGCCATCAGCGAGGGGGACAGGGTCAAGAATGAGCAGTACTTC. V usage is TRBV10-3 and J usage is TRBJ2-5; 9 nucleotides align to TRBD1. The germline V gene encodes CDR1 ENHRY and CDR2 SYGVKD. V was pared by 6 bases and J by 11 bases, with 16 bases of the junction left unmatched. This CDR3 is 15 amino acids long.

The chain links TRBV3-1 to TRBJ1-2; TRBD1 is a possible D gene (5 bases). This CDR3 is built from 17 residues. V shed 4 bases and J shed 3 bases, with 21 bases lying between them. Looked up from germline, CDR1 is LGHDT and CDR2 is YNNKEL (reference sequence). The CDR3 nucleotides read TGTGCCAGCAGCCGAAAAGGGCGCACGTGGGGGGACTATGGCTACACCTTC. It encodes CASSRKGRTWGDYGYTF.